Below, 20 T cell receptor beta chains from the same sample are listed, as sequenced in a study of esophageal squamous cell carcinoma under preoperative chemotherapy. Time point noted: before preoperative PTX-NDP chemotherapy. TCRdb analysed the PCR reads with MiXCR anew, one entry per CDR3 protein. The table includes over 10,000 distinct CDR3 sequences, 54% detected once. The biological material was taken from a patient given preoperative chemotherapy. The source is a human donor with esophageal squamous cell carcinoma. The donor label of this sample is uncertain.

By frequency in the sample, this clonotype is medium-sized. V gene TRBV6-6 combines with J gene TRBJ2-1, with D possibly being TRBD2 (6 bases). Per the germline V gene, CDR1 is MNHNY and CDR2 is SVGAGI (reference sequence). This CDR3 contains 13 residues. The ends were cut back, 0 bases at V and 8 bases at J, with 8 bases in the middle. CDR3 coding DNA: TGTGCCAGCAGTTACTCAGGGGAGGATGAGCAGTTCTTC. Translating it yields CASSYSGEDEQFF.

The chain combines TRBV7-2 with TRBJ2-1; 9 bases fit TRBD2. The ends lost 3 bases at V and 10 bases at J; junction bases unmatched: 7. There are 14 residues in the CDR3. Germline assignment: CDR1 SGHTA and CDR2 FQGNSA. CDR3 region: CASSFSGSTYEQFF. As DNA, the CDR3 is TGTGCCAGCAGCTTTAGCGGGAGCACCTACGAGCAGTTCTTC.

A note on this clonotype: A junction end diverges from the germline sequence, so it may reflect a read error. This chain uses TRBV6-1 with TRBJ2-3; maybe TRBD2 (6 bases). Germline CDR1 and CDR2: MNHNS and SASEGT. CDR3 length equals 16 residues. In nucleotides, the CDR3 is TGTGCCAGCAGTGACGAGGAATGGGCTGGGGAGGACACGCAGTATTTC. Amino acid sequence: CASSDEEWAGEDTQYF.

The chain carries TRBV7-8 and TRBJ2-1; 12 bases agree with TRBD2. The ends lost 5 bases at V and 6 bases at J; junction bases unmatched: 5. The germline V gene encodes CDR1 SGHVS and CDR2 FQNEAQ. The CDR3 is 15 amino acids. CDR3 DNA: TGTGCCAGCAGCCCTAGCGGGAGGGACCCCAATGAGCAGTTCTTC. As protein: CASSPSGRDPNEQFF.

This clonotype was counted many times. V is TRBV27 and J is TRBJ2-3; D not resolved. The CDR3 totals 12 residues. The V and J ends lost 5 bases and 7 bases respectively, with 10 bases between them. Per germline, CDR1 MNHEY and CDR2 SMNVEV (reference sequence). The CDR3 sequence is CASSPTPYTQYF. CDR3 bases: TGTGCCAGCAGTCCGACGCCTTATACGCAGTATTTT.

This clonotype was picked up a small number of times. The rearrangement uses TRBV10-2 and TRBJ1-1, with D possibly matching TRBD1 (5 bases). CDR1 and CDR2 (germline): WSHSY, SAAADI. The CDR3 spans 13 residues. V lost 4 bases to trimming and J lost 8 bases, with 14 bases between them. The DNA for the CDR3 is TGCGCCAGCAGTGCGGGGCGCGGTTCCGAAGCTTTCTTT. Residues: CASSAGRGSEAFF.

The genes are TRBV7-6 and TRBJ2-1; tentative D call: TRBD1 (6 bases). There are 15 residues in the CDR3. Trimming left V 4 bases short and J 10 bases short, with 20 bases between. Germline loops: CDR1 SGHVS, CDR2 FNYEAQ. The CDR3 sequence: CASSSKFSGVDEQFF. The CDR3 bases are TGTGCCAGCAGCTCAAAGTTCTCAGGGGTAGACGAGCAGTTCTTC. The whole variable domain, filled in from reference TRBV7-6 and TRBJ2-1, reads GAGVSQSPRYKVTKRGQDVALRCDPISGHVSLYWYRQALGQGPEFLTYFNYEAQQDKSGLPNDRFSAERPEGSISTLTIQRTEQRDSAMYRCASSSKFSGVDEQFFGPGTRLTVL.

This clonotype qualifies as medium-sized. The J gene is TRBJ2-1, the V gene TRBV6-1, with 9 nucleotides matching TRBD1. The end of the DNA is better explained by TRBJ2-7, so the J call may be wrong. Germline-derived CDR1 and CDR2 are MNHNS and SASEGT. This CDR3 region has 14 residues. The CDR3 sequence: CASSEVGTGNEQYF. In DNA, the CDR3 is TGTGCCAGCAGTGAAGTGGGGACAGGGAACGAGCAGTACTTC.

The chain couples TRBV6-1 to TRBJ2-1; 8 positions agree with TRBD1. This CDR3 contains 15 residues. The J segment lost 1 base and the V segment lost 7 bases, leaving 6 bases of the junction unmatched. In germline, CDR1 is MNHNS, CDR2 SASEGT. The CDR3 nucleotides read TGTGCCAGCAACGTAAACAGGGGGTCCTACAATGAGCAGTTCTTC. Protein product: CASNVNRGSYNEQFF.

V gene TRBV11-2 combines with J gene TRBJ2-4; the match to TRBD1 covers 8 bases. This CDR3 has 16 amino acids. The germline V gene has CDR1 SGHAT and CDR2 FQNNGV. V gave up 5 bases and J gave up 13 bases; unmatched junction bases: 19. CDR3 sequence: CASSTRGRGAKDTQYF. The CDR3 DNA follows: TGTGCCAGCAGCACCAGGGGGCGCGGAGCCAAAGATACGCAGTACTTC.

This clonotype showed up many times. The chain recombines TRBV7-6 with TRBJ2-1; the match to TRBD1 covers 8 bases. V was pared by 5 bases and J by 2 bases, with 5 bases of the junction left unmatched. CDR3 length: 15 amino acids. From germline, CDR1 is SGHVS and CDR2 FNYEAQ. This CDR3 reads CASSQPGGPYNEQFF. CDR3 coding DNA: TGTGCCAGCAGCCAACCAGGGGGCCCCTACAATGAGCAGTTCTTC.

The rearrangement links TRBV6-1 to TRBJ2-3, with D tentatively TRBD1 or TRBD2 (5 bases each). With the DNA end fitting TRBJ2-7 better, the J assignment may be wrong. The CDR3 length is 15 residues. The germline gives CDR1 MNHNS, CDR2 SASEGT. The CDR3 loop reads CASSEGPRGEDMQYF. The CDR3 region has the DNA TGTGCCAGCAGCGAGGGGCCGAGAGGCGAAGACATGCAGTACTTC.

This clonotype has just a few counts. Germline is not matched at one junction end, which may reflect a read error. The V and J genes are TRBV6-1 and TRBJ2-3; D gene uncertain. Per germline, CDR1 MNHNS and CDR2 SASEGT. The CDR3 has 12 residues. DNA for the CDR3: TGTGCGGGTTTGAGAGGCAAAGATACGCAGTATTTC. It translates to CAGLRGKDTQYF.

V and J are TRBV27 and TRBJ1-6; D is uncertain. V lost 5 bases, J lost 7 bases, and 15 bases lay in between. Germline values: CDR1 MNHEY, CDR2 SMNVEV (reference sequence). This CDR3 contains 15 residues. As DNA, the CDR3 is TGTGCCAGCAGTCCCCCCCGGACGGTGAATTCACCCCTCCACTTT. It specifies CASSPPRTVNSPLHF.

This clonotype was found a few times. This chain joins TRBV6-1 and TRBJ2-1, with TRBD2 matching 9 bases. CDR1 and CDR2 from the germline V gene are MNHNS and SASEGT. V shed 1 base and J 4 bases; nucleotides not matched to a gene: 2. The CDR3 extends over 15 amino acids. The CDR3 nucleotides are TGTGCCAGCAGTGAAGAAGCGGGAGGATACAATGAGCAGTTCTTC. As protein: CASSEEAGGYNEQFF.

As for this clonotype: The junction shows a germline mismatch at one end, possibly a read error. The rearrangement links TRBV10-3 to TRBJ2-3; D assignment may be TRBD1 or TRBD2 (5 bases each). The CDR3 has 14 residues. Germline loops: CDR1 ENHRY, CDR2 SYGVKD. The CDR3 reads CAGKGAGDKDTQYF. For the CDR3, the DNA is TGTGCGGGGAAAGGGGCGGGTGACAAAGATACGCAGTATTTC.

Comment on this clonotype: In this CDR3 the conserved last residue, phenylalanine or tryptophan, is missing, so a read error is likely. It is unclear where the CDR3 begins or ends on the DNA, so no DNA is shown, and the CDR3 is as TCRdb lists it. The V call is TRBV6-7, the J call TRBJ2-1; the table's D call, TRBD1, has no DNA check behind it. TRBV6-7 is known as an ORF, though its function is uncertain. Counting both end residues, the CDR3 totals 11 amino acids. CDR3 sequence: CCPQHFKQPGS.

The genes are TRBV6-5 and TRBJ2-4, with D uncertain. V lost 4 bases and J 13 bases, leaving 11 bases between the germline ends. The CDR3 sequence is 11 residues long. CDR1 and CDR2 from the germline V gene are MNHEY and SVGAGI. As DNA, the CDR3 is TGTGCCAGCAGTTTCAACAATGAGCAGTACTTC. Translating it yields CASSFNNEQYF.

The rearrangement links TRBV12-3 or TRBV12-4 to TRBJ2-1; 11 bases match TRBD2. The CDR3 loop spans 15 amino acids. J gave up 9 bases and V 5 bases, and 9 bases lay outside the gene matches. Here the CDR3 reads CASSLGTSGSGEQFF. The DNA for the CDR3 is TGTGCCAGCAGTCTCGGAACTAGCGGGAGCGGTGAGCAGTTCTTC.

This clonotype appeared a few times. The chain joins TRBV6-5 to TRBJ2-1, with 8 positions matching TRBD1. This CDR3 has 19 residues. The V and J ends lost 4 bases and 10 bases, in that order; junction bases with no gene match: 24. In germline, CDR1 is MNHEY, CDR2 SVGAGI. The CDR3 sequence is CASSFKQGDLLSEGYEQFF. For the CDR3, the DNA is TGTGCCAGCAGTTTCAAACAGGGGGACCTACTGTCGGAGGGTTACGAGCAGTTCTTC.